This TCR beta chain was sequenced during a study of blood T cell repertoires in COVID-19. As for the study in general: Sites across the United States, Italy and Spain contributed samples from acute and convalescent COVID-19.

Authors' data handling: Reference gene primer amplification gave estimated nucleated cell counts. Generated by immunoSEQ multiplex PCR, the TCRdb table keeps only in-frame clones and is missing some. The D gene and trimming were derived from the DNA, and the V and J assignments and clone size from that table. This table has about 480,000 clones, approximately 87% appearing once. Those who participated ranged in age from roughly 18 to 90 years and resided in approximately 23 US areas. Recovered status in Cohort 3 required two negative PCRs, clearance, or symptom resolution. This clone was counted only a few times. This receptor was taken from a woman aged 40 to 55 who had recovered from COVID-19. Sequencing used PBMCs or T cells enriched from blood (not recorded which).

The CDR3 loop is CATADSRGGEKLFF. The CDR3 nucleotides are TGTGCCACAGCGGATTCGCGGGGAGGAGAAAAACTGTTTTTT. The rearrangement links TRBV10-3 to TRBJ1-4; D uncertain. This CDR3 has 14 residues. V lost 10 bases and J 8 bases, leaving 20 bases between the germline ends. Germline V gene sequence: CDR1 ENHRY, CDR2 SYGVKD.